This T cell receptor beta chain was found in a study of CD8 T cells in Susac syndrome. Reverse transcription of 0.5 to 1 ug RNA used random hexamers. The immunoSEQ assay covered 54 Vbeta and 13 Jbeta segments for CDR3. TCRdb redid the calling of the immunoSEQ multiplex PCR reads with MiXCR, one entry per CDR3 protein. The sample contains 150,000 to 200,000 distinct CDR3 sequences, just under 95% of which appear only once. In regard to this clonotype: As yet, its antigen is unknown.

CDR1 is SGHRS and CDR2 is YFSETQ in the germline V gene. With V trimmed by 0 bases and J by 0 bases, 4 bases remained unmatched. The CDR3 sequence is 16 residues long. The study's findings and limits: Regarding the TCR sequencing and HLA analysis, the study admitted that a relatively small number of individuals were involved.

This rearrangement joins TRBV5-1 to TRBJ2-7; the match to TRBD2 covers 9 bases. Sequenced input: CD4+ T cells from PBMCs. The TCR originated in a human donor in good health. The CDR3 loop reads CASSLAPSGVSYEQYF. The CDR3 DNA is TGCGCCAGCAGCTTGGCCCCTAGCGGGGTCTCCTACGAGCAGTACTTC. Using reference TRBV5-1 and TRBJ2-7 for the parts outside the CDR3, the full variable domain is KAGVTQTPRYLIKTRGQQVTLSCSPISGHRSVSWYQQTPGQGLQFLFEYFSETQRNKGNFPGRFSGRQFSNSRSEMNVSTLELGDSALYLCASSLAPSGVSYEQYFGPGTRLTVT.